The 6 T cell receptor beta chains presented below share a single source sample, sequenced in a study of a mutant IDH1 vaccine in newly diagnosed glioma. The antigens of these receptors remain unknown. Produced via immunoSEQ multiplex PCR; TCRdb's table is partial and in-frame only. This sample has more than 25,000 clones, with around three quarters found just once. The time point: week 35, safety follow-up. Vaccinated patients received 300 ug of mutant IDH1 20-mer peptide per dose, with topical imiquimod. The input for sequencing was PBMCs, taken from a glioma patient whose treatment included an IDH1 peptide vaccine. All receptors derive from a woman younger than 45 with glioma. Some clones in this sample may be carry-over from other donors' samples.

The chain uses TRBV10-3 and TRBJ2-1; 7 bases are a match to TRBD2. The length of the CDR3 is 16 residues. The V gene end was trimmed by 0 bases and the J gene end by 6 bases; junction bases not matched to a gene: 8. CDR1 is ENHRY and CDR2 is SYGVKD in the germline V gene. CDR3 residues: CAISESMAGEFNEQFF. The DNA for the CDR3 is TGTGCCATCAGTGAGTCTATGGCGGGAGAGTTCAATGAGCAGTTCTTC.

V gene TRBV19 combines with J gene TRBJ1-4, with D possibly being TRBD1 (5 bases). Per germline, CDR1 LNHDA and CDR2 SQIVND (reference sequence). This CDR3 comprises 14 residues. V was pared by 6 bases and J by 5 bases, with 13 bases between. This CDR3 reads CASRIQGRNEKLFF. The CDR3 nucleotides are TGTGCCAGTAGGATTCAGGGACGGAATGAAAAACTGTTTTTT.

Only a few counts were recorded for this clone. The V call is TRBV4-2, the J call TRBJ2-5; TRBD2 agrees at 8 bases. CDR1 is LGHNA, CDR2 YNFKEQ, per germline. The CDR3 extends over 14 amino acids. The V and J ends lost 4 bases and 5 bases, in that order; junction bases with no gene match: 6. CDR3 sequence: CASSPGLEGETQYF. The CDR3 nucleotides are TGTGCCAGCAGCCCGGGACTAGAAGGGGAGACCCAGTACTTC.

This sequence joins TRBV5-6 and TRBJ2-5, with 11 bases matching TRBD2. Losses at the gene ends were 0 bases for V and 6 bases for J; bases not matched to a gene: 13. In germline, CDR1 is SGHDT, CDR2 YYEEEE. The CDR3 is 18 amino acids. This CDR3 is CASSLVVAGGPGSKTQYF. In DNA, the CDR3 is TGTGCCAGCAGCTTGGTGGTAGCGGGAGGGCCAGGTTCCAAGACCCAGTACTTC.

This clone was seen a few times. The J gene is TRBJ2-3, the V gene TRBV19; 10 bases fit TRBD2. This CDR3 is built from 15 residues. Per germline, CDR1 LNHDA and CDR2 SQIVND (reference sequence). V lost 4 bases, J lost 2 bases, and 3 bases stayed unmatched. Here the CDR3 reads CASSTGLAATDTQYF. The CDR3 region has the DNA TGTGCCAGTAGTACCGGACTAGCGGCCACAGATACGCAGTATTTT.

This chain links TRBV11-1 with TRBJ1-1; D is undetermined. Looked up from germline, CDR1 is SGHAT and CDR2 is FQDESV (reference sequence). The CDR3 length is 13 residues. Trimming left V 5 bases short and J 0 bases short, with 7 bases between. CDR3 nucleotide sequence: TGTGCCAGCAGCCCCCAGATGAACACTGAAGCTTTCTTT. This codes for CASSPQMNTEAFF.